A single T cell receptor (beta chain) is shown here with its context. Donors, healthy HIV-negative adults, lacked recent acute infections or vaccinations. The table came from immunoSEQ multiplex PCR; TCRdb's copy has only in-frame clones and leaves some out. Here the sample spans roughly 2.5 million clones, more than 90% being singletons. The length of the CDR3 is 14 residues. Germline V lookup: CDR1 MNHEY, CDR2 SVGAGI. With 7 bases removed from V and 0 bases from J, the gap between germline ends came to 9 bases. These data come from a study of shared clonotypes between healthy human individuals. The sequence came from a man between 18 and 29 years old in good health. Sequences were obtained from naive CD4+ T cells sorted from blood. This sample's subset: CD45RA+ positively selected. The chain carries TRBV6-5 and TRBJ1-4; D not resolved. The CDR3 DNA reads as TGTGCCAGCAAACCCACTTCAACTAATGAAAAACTGTTTTTT. Translating it yields CASKPTSTNEKLFF.